The present TCR beta chain was sequenced within a study of OX40 agonist ivuxolimab in advanced cancers. Overall study results and limits: At 0.1 to 3.0 mg/kg and by week 6, clonal expansion occurred in CD4+ and CD8+ blood T cells. Relative to CD4+, CD8+ T cells held more expanded clones on average.

Assay used: immunoSEQ multiplex PCR; TCRdb lists only in-frame clones, some missing. The repertoire has 65,000 to 90,000 clones, roughly 86% of them found once; the top ten carry approximately 0.8%. For this clone: Its target is not known.

Patients who had autoimmune disease history or got systemic immunosuppression were left out. With 2 bases removed from V and 2 bases from J, the gap between germline ends came to 12 bases. CDR1 KGHSH and CDR2 LQKENI come from the germline V gene. This CDR3 is 15 amino acids long. The material sequenced was CD4+ or CD8+ T cells sorted from blood, taken in a trial of the OX40 agonist ivuxolimab. The sequence derives from an adult with an advanced solid tumor such as melanoma, head and neck, liver or kidney cancer. The chain joins TRBV18 to TRBJ2-5; D not resolved. CDR3 loop: CASSPRADKQETQYF. CDR3 in DNA: TGTGCCAGCTCACCAAGGGCAGACAAACAAGAGACCCAGTACTTC.